The 21 T cell receptor beta chains given below trace back to one sample, sequenced in a study of radiotherapy plus CTLA-4 blockade in lung cancer. Produced via immunoSEQ multiplex PCR; TCRdb's table is partial and in-frame only. The table lists 12,000 or so clones, about 86% of them singletons. The sample here was peripheral blood, taken from a patient treated with radiotherapy plus ipilimumab. These receptors originate from a human donor with non-small cell lung cancer that progressed on radiotherapy plus ipilimumab.

V gene TRBV6-1 combines with J gene TRBJ2-7; weak D call: TRBD2 (5 bases). The CDR3 contains 16 residues. The ends were cut back, 4 bases at V and 3 bases at J, with 19 bases in the middle. CDR1 is MNHNS and CDR2 is SASEGT in the germline V gene. As DNA, the CDR3 is TGTGCCAGCAGTGTGGTGGGAGCCACCGTCCACTACGAGCAGTACTTC. Amino acid sequence: CASSVVGATVHYEQYF.

This clone was seen once. The rearrangement links TRBV6-1 to TRBJ2-5; no firm D call. CDR3 length: 13 amino acids. CDR1 and CDR2 from the germline V gene are MNHNS and SASEGT. Trimming removed 2 bases at V and 8 bases at J, with 12 bases between. CDR3 sequence reads: CASSEFGGPTQYF. The CDR3 DNA is TGTGCCAGCAGTGAATTCGGCGGCCCCACCCAGTACTTC.

V usage is TRBV4-1 and J usage is TRBJ2-7; D is unclear. This CDR3 contains 13 residues. Looked up from germline, CDR1 is MGHRA and CDR2 is YSYEKL. Trimming removed 1 base at V and 6 bases at J, with 10 bases between. CDR3: CASSQGRAREQYF. CDR3 DNA sequence: TGCGCCAGCAGCCAAGGAAGAGCCCGCGAGCAGTACTTC.

This clone was counted only a few times. The chain carries TRBV19 and TRBJ1-1; 7 bases line up with TRBD1. Germline assignment: CDR1 LNHDA and CDR2 SQIVND (reference sequence). The CDR3 has 14 residues. V shed 7 bases and J 0 bases; nucleotides not matched to a gene: 5. CDR3 sequence reads: CASTWTGMNTEAFF. The CDR3 region has the DNA TGTGCCAGTACCTGGACAGGTATGAACACTGAAGCTTTCTTT.

The gene calls are TRBV4-3 and TRBJ2-3, with D perhaps matching TRBD2 (6 bases). The CDR3 consists of 14 residues. Germline V gives CDR1 LGHNA, CDR2 YSLEER. Between the trimmed V and J ends, which lost 0 bases and 6 bases, there was a span of 10 bases. CDR3 protein: CASSQDWGVDTQYF. The CDR3 nucleotides are TGCGCCAGCAGCCAAGATTGGGGGGTGGATACGCAGTATTTT.

The V gene is TRBV29-1, the J gene TRBJ1-2; 8 bases agree with TRBD1. V shed 3 bases, J shed 9 bases, and the junction held 15 bases outside the gene matches. The CDR3 is made up of 15 amino acids. Germline V CDR1 and CDR2: SQVTM, ANQGSEA. The CDR3, as DNA: TGCAGCGTTGATGTGGGCGGACAGGGAAGCGATAGCTACACCTTC. Translated: CSVDVGGQGSDSYTF.

This chain links TRBV19 with TRBJ1-4, with TRBD1 matching 9 bases. CDR1 is LNHDA, CDR2 SQIVND, per germline (reference sequence). This CDR3 region has 15 residues. V shed 6 bases and J 8 bases; nucleotides not matched to a gene: 10. The CDR3 coding sequence is TGTGCCAGTAGAGCGCCGGGACAGGGAGGCGAAAAACTGTTTTTT. It translates to CASRAPGQGGEKLFF.

V gene TRBV5-1 combines with J gene TRBJ1-6; D perhaps matches TRBD1 (6 bases). From germline, CDR1 is SGHRS and CDR2 YFSETQ. The V gene lost 0 bases and the J gene lost 0 bases, with 19 bases spanning the gap. This CDR3 is built from 20 residues. CDR3 sequence: CASSLGLQGRTSSYNSPLHF. In DNA form, the CDR3 reads TGCGCCAGCAGCTTGGGCCTCCAGGGGCGTACTAGCTCCTATAATTCACCCCTCCACTTT.

The gene calls are TRBV12-5 and TRBJ1-4; unclear D gene. The CDR3 has 15 residues. V was cut by 0 bases and J by 0 bases, with 5 bases left in between. CDR1 is LGHNT and CDR2 is FRNRAP in the germline V gene. The CDR3 sequence: CASGLVIATNEKLFF. DNA of the CDR3: TGTGCTAGTGGTTTGGTCATCGCAACTAATGAAAAACTGTTTTTT.

The CDR3 nucleotides are TGTGCCAGCAGCTTGGGGCCTCATTCCACCGGGGAGCTGTTTTTT. Translating gives CASSLGPHSTGELFF. The chain carries TRBV5-5 and TRBJ2-2, with no clear D. Trimming took 0 bases from V and 4 from J, leaving 10 bases between them. The germline V gene encodes CDR1 SGHKS and CDR2 YYEKEE (reference sequence). This CDR3 contains 15 residues.

The chain uses TRBV28 and TRBJ1-1; weak D call: TRBD1 (6 bases). CDR3 size: 13 residues. Germline V lookup: CDR1 MDHEN, CDR2 SYDVKM. Trimming took off 5 bases at V and 8 bases at J, with 15 bases between the two ends. The CDR3, as DNA: TGTGCCAGCAGTACCCGGGGGCCCCTAGAAGCTTTCTTT. Its translation: CASSTRGPLEAFF.

V and J are TRBV6-5 and TRBJ2-5; D is unresolved. Trimming took off 0 bases at V and 5 bases at J, with 16 bases between the two ends. The CDR3 is 16 amino acids. CDR1 and CDR2 from the germline V gene are MNHEY and SVGAGI. The CDR3: CASSYSSTARMETQYF. The CDR3, as DNA: TGTGCCAGCAGTTACTCGAGTACTGCCCGGATGGAGACCCAGTACTTC.

The chain carries TRBV7-2 and TRBJ2-5; D is possibly TRBD1 (6 bases). Germline V gives CDR1 SGHTA, CDR2 FQGNSA. With 7 bases removed from V and 5 bases from J, the gap between germline ends came to 14 bases. The CDR3 length is 13 residues. CDR3 DNA sequence: TGTGCCAGCACCGCAGGGGTGCGGGAGACCCAGTACTTC. Translated, it gives CASTAGVRETQYF.

The chain couples TRBV19 to TRBJ1-2, with D possibly being TRBD1 (5 bases). The CDR3 loop spans 14 amino acids. Trimming removed 7 bases at V and 6 bases at J, with 18 bases between. The germline V gene has CDR1 LNHDA and CDR2 SQIVND (reference sequence). Here the CDR3 DNA reads TGTGCCAGTATCCCCCTGGGGGAGCAGAATGGCTACACCTTC. The encoded protein is CASIPLGEQNGYTF.

The table lists this clone with a few counts. V is TRBV9 and J is TRBJ2-5; 9 nucleotides match TRBD2. V shed 4 bases and J 2 bases; nucleotides not matched to a gene: 6. This CDR3 comprises 15 residues. Germline CDR1 reads SGDLS; CDR2 reads YYNGEE. The CDR3 is CASSPRLAGQETQYF. DNA of the CDR3: TGTGCCAGCAGCCCCCGGCTAGCGGGGCAAGAGACCCAGTACTTC.

CDR3 DNA sequence: TGTGCCAGCAGCTTACCACCGGGACAGGGGAATAATTCACCCCTCCACTTT. This gives the protein CASSLPPGQGNNSPLHF. The chain carries TRBV7-8 and TRBJ1-6; 10 nucleotides match TRBD1. In germline, CDR1 is SGHVS, CDR2 FQNEAQ. The CDR3 is 17 amino acids. Germline trimming cut 2 bases from V and 5 bases from J; bases unmatched to any gene: 6.

The chain carries TRBV5-1 and TRBJ2-7; 9 bases are a match to TRBD1. The trim removed 8 bases at V and 1 base at J, leaving 4 bases unmatched. CDR1 and CDR2 (germline): SGHRS, YFSETQ. The CDR3 length is 13 residues. CDR3 loop: CASTGQGSYEQYF. In nucleotides, the CDR3 is TGCGCCAGTACGGGACAGGGTTCCTACGAGCAGTACTTC.

The rearrangement uses TRBV7-9 and TRBJ1-5, with 8 nucleotides matching TRBD1. Germline assignment: CDR1 SEHNR and CDR2 FQNEAQ (reference sequence). The CDR3 runs to 15 residues. V gave up 4 bases and J gave up 2 bases; unmatched junction bases: 4. This chain's CDR3 is CASSYGQGGNQPQHF. Written as DNA, the CDR3 is TGTGCCAGCAGCTACGGACAGGGCGGCAATCAGCCCCAGCATTTT.

The chain recombines TRBV7-8 with TRBJ2-4, with 12 bases matching TRBD1. The J segment lost 6 bases and the V segment lost 4 bases, leaving 4 bases of the junction unmatched. Germline-derived CDR1 and CDR2 are SGHVS and FQNEAQ. The CDR3 extends over 15 amino acids. The CDR3: CASSSGQGALNIQYF. CDR3 bases: TGTGCCAGCAGCTCGGGACAGGGGGCCTTAAACATTCAGTACTTC.

This clone has a single count. V gene TRBV11-1 combines with J gene TRBJ1-2; 7 nucleotides agree with TRBD1. The V gene's germline CDR1 is SGHAT and CDR2 FQDESV (reference sequence). CDR3 length equals 12 residues. The ends lost 8 bases at V and 6 bases at J; junction bases unmatched: 6. CDR3 residues: CASGQALDGYTF. The CDR3, as DNA: TGTGCCAGCGGACAGGCTTTGGATGGCTACACCTTC.

This sequence joins TRBV19 and TRBJ1-5, with a weak D call TRBD1 (5 bases). CDR1 is LNHDA, CDR2 SQIVND, per germline (reference sequence). CDR3 length: 14 amino acids. The V end was cut by 1 base, the J end by 7 bases, with 11 bases between. The CDR3: CASSIGHGAQPQHF. DNA for the CDR3: TGTGCCAGTAGTATAGGGCACGGGGCACAGCCCCAGCATTTT.